The 8 T cell receptor beta chains below were found in one sample sequenced in a study of T cell clonality in common variable immunodeficiency. Measured with immunoSEQ multiplex PCR; TCRdb has only the in-frame clones, and not every one. The sample contains more than 45,000 clones, none of them singletons. Input material: peripheral blood mononuclear cells. Receptors originate from a person aged 18 to 70 in good health.

In its sample, this clone was seen many times. The read comes to an end 3 residues before the CDR3 does, leaving the germline J gene to fill in the end. This chain joins TRBV10-3 and TRBJ2-7; D gene unclear. This CDR3 comprises 14 residues. Trimming shortened V by 2 bases and J by 5 bases, and 13 bases separated the two germline ends. CDR1 is ENHRY, CDR2 SYGVKD, per germline. The CDR3 protein is CAISEPEGNDEQYF. Partial CDR3 DNA: TGTGCCATCAGTGAGCCAGAAGGTAACGACGAG.

This clone was detected ten times or more. The CDR3 end falls 3 residues outside the read, so it is completed with the germline J gene. V is TRBV5-1 and J is TRBJ2-7; maybe TRBD1 (6 bases). The CDR3 runs to 17 residues. Trimming left V 2 bases short and J 0 bases short, with 18 bases between. Germline lookup yields CDR1 SGHRS and CDR2 YFSETQ. The sequenced part of the CDR3 DNA is TGCGCCAGCAGCTTCCTACCGACAGGCCAAAGCTCCTACGAG. Translation gives CASSFLPTGQSSYE. The full CDR3 reads CASSFLPTGQSSYEQYF. Full variable domain (rest looked up from reference TRBV5-1 and TRBJ2-7): KAGVTQTPRYLIKTRGQQVTLSCSPISGHRSVSWYQQTPGQGLQFLFEYFSETQRNKGNFPGRFSGRQFSNSRSEMNVSTLELGDSALYLCASSFLPTGQSSYEQYFGPGTRLTVT.

This clone was counted a few times. The CDR3 end falls 3 residues outside the read, so it is completed with the germline J gene. J is TRBJ2-2 and V is TRBV5-6; TRBD1 aligns across 7 bases. Germline-derived CDR1 and CDR2 are SGHDT and YYEEEE. This CDR3 is built from 15 residues. Partial CDR3 DNA: TGTGCCAGCAGCAGGCCCGGGACAGTAGACTCACCG. Translated, it gives CASSRPGTVDSP. The complete CDR3 sequence is CASSRPGTVDSPLFF.

This clone has ten or more counts. The read ends 3 residues early relative to the CDR3; the germline J gene fills the gap. V and J are TRBV2 and TRBJ2-7; TRBD1 might be the D (5 bases). Germline assignment: CDR1 SNHLY and CDR2 FYNNEI. V shed 8 bases and J shed 5 bases, with 16 bases lying between them. This CDR3 has 13 residues. The sequenced CDR3 bases are TGTGCCAGCGCCTTGGCCCAGGGTAACGAG. It encodes CASALAQGNE. The whole CDR3 sequence is CASALAQGNEQYF.

A remark on this clone: The read ends 3 residues early relative to the CDR3; the germline J gene fills the gap. The chain couples TRBV7-9 to TRBJ1-2, with TRBD1 as a possible D gene (5 bases). Germline V lookup: CDR1 SEHNR, CDR2 FQNEAQ (reference sequence). The CDR3 spans 15 residues. The CDR3 sequence: CASSPPGTRAHDYTF. Incomplete CDR3 DNA: TGTGCCAGCAGCCCCCCCGGGACTAGGGCCCACGAC.

With regard to this clone: Read coverage stops 3 residues before the CDR3 terminus; the germline J gene supplies the remainder. The rearrangement uses TRBV30 and TRBJ2-2; TRBD2 matches 8 bases. CDR3 length equals 14 residues. The germline CDR1 and CDR2 sequences are GTSNPN and SVGIG (reference sequence). CDR3 DNA, as far as it was read: TGTGCCTGGGCGGGGGGTGCAACTAATGAAAAG. As protein: CAWAGGATNEK. The entire CDR3 reads CAWAGGATNEKLFF.

In this sample, this clone turned up many times. The DNA ends 3 residues before the CDR3 does, and the rest of the CDR3 is filled in from the germline J gene. V is TRBV5-6 and J is TRBJ2-1; the D gene is possibly TRBD2 (5 bases). V lost 3 bases to trimming and J lost 4 bases, with 14 bases between them. The CDR3 sequence is 15 residues long. Germline V gene sequence: CDR1 SGHDT, CDR2 YYEEEE. CDR3 sequence: CASSSGVLYYNEQFF. CDR3 bases read: TGTGCCAGCAGCTCCGGGGTCTTATATTACAATGAG.

Remarks on this clone: Coverage ceases 3 residues before the CDR3 finishes, and the germline J gene fills in the end. The V and J genes are TRBV7-8 and TRBJ1-2; D remains ambiguous. The CDR3 extends over 16 amino acids. Germline V gene sequence: CDR1 SGHVS, CDR2 FQNEAQ. CDR3 protein: CASSQNRWPPTDTYTF. The sequenced part of the CDR3 DNA is TGTGCCAGCAGCCAAAACCGGTGGCCCCCCACAGATACC.